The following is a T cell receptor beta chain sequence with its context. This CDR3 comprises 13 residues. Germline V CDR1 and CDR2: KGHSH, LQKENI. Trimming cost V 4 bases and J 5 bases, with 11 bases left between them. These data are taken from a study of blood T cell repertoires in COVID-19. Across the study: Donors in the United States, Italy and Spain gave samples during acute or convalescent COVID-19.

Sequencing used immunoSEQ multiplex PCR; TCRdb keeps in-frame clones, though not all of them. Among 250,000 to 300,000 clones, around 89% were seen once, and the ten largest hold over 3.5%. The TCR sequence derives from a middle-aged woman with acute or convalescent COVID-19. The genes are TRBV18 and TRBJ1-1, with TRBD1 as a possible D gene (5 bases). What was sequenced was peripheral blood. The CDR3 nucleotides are TGTGCCAGCTCACAGACAGAGGCGACTGAAGCTTTCTTT. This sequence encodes CASSQTEATEAFF.